This entry features one TCR beta chain sequence. This clone was recorded only once. Its antigen has not been determined. There are no base qualities to consult, and no much larger clone falls within one base. The immunoSEQ platform was used for deep TCRbeta sequencing. In the authors' own workflow: Only productive rearrangements were exported from the immunoSEQ Analyzer for further analysis. T cell phenotypes were assigned to bulk TCRbeta clonotypes by matching the clonotypes to single-cell RNA+TCR-seq clones with the same TCRbeta sequence. Tumor enrichment of a clone was calculated by dividing the clone's tumor frequency by the clone's PBMC frequency, both taken from bulk TCR sequencing. TCRs were grouped by GLIPH into specificity groups, defined as clusters of distinct TCRs likely recognizing common antigens via shared CDR3 motifs. What TCRdb holds here is the immuneACCESS table cut down to in-frame rearrangements. Part of the clones is not present; checked against another copy, under half of the missing clones reflect an unresolved V gene, and the others are unexplained. The V and J calls and clone size come from that table; D and trimming were worked out from the DNA. The sample table records roughly 25,000 clones; roughly 82% of these occur just once. The ten largest clones represent 9% to 15% of the sample.

The sample comes from a study of T cells in tumors after PD-1 blockade (dated by TCRdb to between 2019 and 2020). For the wider study: Patients were excluded if they had prior checkpoint blockade, use of systemic immunosuppressants, or recent radiotherapy or other anti-cancer therapy within 4 weeks. Treatment consisted of either cemiplimab 350 mg every 2 weeks or pembrolizumab 200 mg every 3 weeks. While on anti-PD-1 treatment, some of the patients also continued taking daily vismodegib 150 mg. An average of around 110,000 TCR templates (range about 21,000-280,000) and 35,000 to 45,000 unique clonotypes was obtained for peripheral blood samples. Paired single-cell RNA and TCR sequencing was done in the study on site-matched tumors from patients with BCC or SCC, both before and after anti-PD-1 therapy. Bulk TCR sequencing was performed on around eleven peripheral blood samples from about five patients to compare blood and tumor clonotypes. RECIST version 1.1 was used to evaluate clinical response.

Interpreted using the paper, the time point label stands for: after anti-PD-1 therapy. For bulk TCRbeta sequencing, genomic DNA was extracted from tumor biopsies or peripheral blood, and input amounts ranged from roughly 550 ng to 6,004 ng. Every patient was a poor candidate for surgical resection and had histologically proven advanced or metastatic basal or squamous cell carcinoma. The basal cell carcinoma cohort was made up of approximately ten patients, and bulk tumor TCR sequencing was performed for roughly 8 of these patients. The study at large found these results: The source of novel T cell clones was not identified, and lymphoid organs or rare unexpanded clones within the tumor or the tumor periphery could be included among the possible sources. About two fifths of tumor TCR clonotypes were detected in blood, and some novel exhausted tumor clones were observed in pre-treatment blood, which was taken as suggesting peripheral recruitment.

The germline V gene encodes CDR1 MNHNY and CDR2 SVGAGI (reference sequence). The CDR3 holds 15 amino acids from the cysteine to the phenylalanine. CDR3 DNA only is kept here, 45 bases in frame from base 1. Clipping removes 8 bases from V and 5 bases from J, with 10 as the unmatched junction base count. The chain couples TRBV6-6 to TRBJ2-5; 11 bases in the junction line up with TRBD2. Sequenced here: PBMCs, sampled after anti-PD-1 treatment. The receptor was isolated from a human donor with basal cell carcinoma. For the CDR3, the sequence is CASLNSGGARETQYF. Read as DNA, the sequence is TGTGCCAGCCTTAATAGCGGGGGGGCCAGGGAGACCCAGTACTTC.